One and the same sample provided the 18 T cell receptor beta chains below, sequenced in a study of T-cell memory formation after mild COVID-19. TCRdb analysed the 5' RACE reads with MiXCR anew, one entry per CDR3 protein. Here the sample spans fewer than 250,000 distinct CDR3 sequences, roughly a tenth being singletons. The source material was PBMCs or a T cell subset sorted from them (not recorded which). All receptors derive from a man between 18 and 35 years old who had mild COVID-19 (a few samples of this study predate the infection). Cell type and time point are not known.

The gene calls are TRBV10-1 and TRBJ2-3; 9 nucleotides align to TRBD1. The V gene's germline CDR1 is WNHNN and CDR2 SYGVQD (reference sequence). The CDR3 sequence is 17 residues long. Trimming at V came to 4 bases and at J to 8 bases, leaving 16 bases not matched to a gene. CDR3 in DNA: TGCGCCAGCAGTGCAGCGGGACAGGGATTCCGCGGGGTTACGCAGTATTTT. Amino acids: CASSAAGQGFRGVTQYF.

V gene TRBV7-2 combines with J gene TRBJ2-3; 9 nucleotides match TRBD1. J lost 3 bases, V lost 4 bases, and 11 bases had no gene match. The CDR3 spans 17 residues. CDR1 SGHTA and CDR2 FQGNSA come from the germline V gene. The CDR3 nucleotides read TGTGCCAGCAGCTCGACCGCGGGGACAGGGTGGACAGATACGCAGTATTTT. It yields the protein CASSSTAGTGWTDTQYF.

This clonotype was recorded many times. The chain is built from TRBV6-2 or TRBV6-3 and TRBJ2-5; 10 bases line up with TRBD1. Germline V lookup: CDR1 MNHEY, CDR2 SVGEGT. V shed 6 bases, J shed 2 bases, and the junction held 0 bases outside the gene matches. The CDR3 totals 13 residues. The CDR3 loop reads CASRDRGQETQYF. The DNA for the CDR3 is TGTGCCAGCAGGGACAGGGGGCAAGAGACCCAGTACTTC.

This clonotype was counted a few times. The chain combines TRBV5-1 with TRBJ2-2; maybe TRBD1 (5 bases). Trimming removed 4 bases from V and 3 bases from J, with 13 bases in between. The CDR3 is made up of 15 amino acids. Germline values: CDR1 SGHRS, CDR2 YFSETQ. As DNA, the CDR3 is TGCGCCAGCAGCCCGGTCCTAGGGGACACCGGGGAGCTGTTTTTT. This translates into CASSPVLGDTGELFF. Full variable domain (remainder filled in from reference TRBV5-1 and TRBJ2-2): KAGVTQTPRYLIKTRGQQVTLSCSPISGHRSVSWYQQTPGQGLQFLFEYFSETQRNKGNFPGRFSGRQFSNSRSEMNVSTLELGDSALYLCASSPVLGDTGELFFGEGSRLTVL.

This clonotype was observed a handful of times. V and J are TRBV5-1 and TRBJ1-1; D remains ambiguous. The germline gives CDR1 SGHRS, CDR2 YFSETQ. Trimming cost V 4 bases and J 7 bases, with 14 bases left between them. CDR3 length: 13 amino acids. CDR3 in DNA: TGCGCCAGCAGCGCGCCGGGCGGGCATGAAGCTTTCTTT. Translated: CASSAPGGHEAFF.

The chain is built from TRBV28 and TRBJ2-1; maybe TRBD2 (6 bases). Trimming left V 7 bases short and J 2 bases short, with 18 bases between. The germline V gene encodes CDR1 MDHEN and CDR2 SYDVKM. This CDR3 is built from 16 residues. The CDR3 protein is CASNGGATLTYNEQFF. In nucleotides, the CDR3 is TGTGCCAGCAATGGCGGGGCGACCCTCACCTACAATGAGCAGTTCTTC.

In DNA, the CDR3 is TGTGCCAGTAGACCGGGACTAGCGGTGGGCGAGCAGTACTTC. It is translated as CASRPGLAVGEQYF. V and J are TRBV6-2 or TRBV6-3 and TRBJ2-7, with TRBD2 identical over 11 bases. This CDR3 is 14 amino acids long. Germline CDR1 is MNHEY and CDR2 is SVGEGT. Losses at the gene ends were 9 bases for V and 6 bases for J; bases not matched to a gene: 10.

Many counts were recorded for this clonotype. The chain joins TRBV7-2 to TRBJ1-5; D uncertain. Germline V gene data show CDR1 as SGHTA and CDR2 as FQGNSA. CDR3 size: 15 residues. Between the trimmed V and J ends, which lost 1 base and 4 bases, there was a span of 11 bases. Here the CDR3 DNA reads TGTGCCAGCAGCTTAGGGCGGTCAGAGAATCAGCCCCAGCATTTT. It codes for CASSLGRSENQPQHF.

The chain is built from TRBV20-1 and TRBJ2-3; D may be TRBD1 or TRBD2 (5 bases each). The germline V gene encodes CDR1 DFQATT and CDR2 SNEGSKA (reference sequence). V gave up 5 bases and J gave up 7 bases, with 16 bases separating them. This CDR3 region has 13 residues. Here the CDR3 DNA reads TGCAGTGCTCGCCCCGGGGCTTGGAATACGCAGTATTTT. This encodes CSARPGAWNTQYF.

This sequence joins TRBV4-1 and TRBJ1-2; no clear D gene. Per germline, CDR1 MGHRA and CDR2 YSYEKL. The CDR3 is made up of 15 amino acids. Trimming took off 0 bases at V and 7 bases at J, with 15 bases between the two ends. The CDR3 nucleotides are TGCGCCAGCAGCCAAGACCCCCTGGCAGCCTTTGGCTACACCTTC. This codes for CASSQDPLAAFGYTF.

This clonotype was observed at least ten times. The chain recombines TRBV6-6 with TRBJ1-2; D unresolved. V shed 5 bases and J shed 5 bases, with 9 bases lying between them. The CDR3 has 12 amino acids. The germline CDR1 and CDR2 sequences are MNHNY and SVGAGI (reference sequence). The CDR3 DNA reads as TGTGCCAGCAGTGACGATACGTATGGCTACACCTTC. It is translated as CASSDDTYGYTF.

V gene TRBV5-1 combines with J gene TRBJ1-3; a weak D match, TRBD1 (5 bases). Germline V gives CDR1 SGHRS, CDR2 YFSETQ. Trimming removed 4 bases at V and 0 bases at J, with 11 bases between. The CDR3 has 15 residues. The CDR3 loop is CASSVGRLSGNTIYF. For the CDR3, the DNA is TGCGCCAGCAGCGTGGGACGGCTCTCTGGAAACACCATATATTTT.

The V gene is TRBV4-3, the J gene TRBJ2-7; tentatively, D is TRBD1 (6 bases). Trimming cost V 0 bases and J 1 base, with 25 bases left between them. The CDR3 covers 20 residues. Looked up from germline, CDR1 is LGHNA and CDR2 is YSLEER. The CDR3 DNA sequence: TGCGCCAGCAGCCAAGACCGGGTTAGAAGGAGGACCGGACAGTCCTACGAGCAGTACTTC. Its protein product is CASSQDRVRRRTGQSYEQYF.

This clonotype was counted only a few times. The V and J genes are TRBV7-8 and TRBJ2-3; D not certain. CDR1 and CDR2 from the germline V gene are SGHVS and FQNEAQ. The CDR3 has 13 amino acids. V was shortened by 0 bases and J by 5 bases, with 6 bases between the two germline ends. CDR3 amino acids: CASSLAHRDTQYF. In DNA form, the CDR3 reads TGTGCCAGCAGCTTAGCTCATAGAGATACGCAGTATTTT.

This clonotype was picked up a small number of times. J is TRBJ1-2 and V is TRBV29-1, with a weak D call TRBD1 (5 bases). The V end was cut by 4 bases, the J end by 2 bases, with 8 bases between. This CDR3 region has 12 residues. Germline lookup yields CDR1 SQVTM and CDR2 ANQGSEA. The CDR3 coding sequence is TGCAGCGTTGGGGGGAACAACTATGGCTACACCTTC. Amino acid sequence: CSVGGNNYGYTF.

There are many counts of this clonotype. V gene TRBV4-3 combines with J gene TRBJ2-5; perhaps TRBD1 as D (5 bases). CDR1 LGHNA and CDR2 YSLEER come from the germline V gene. V dropped 4 bases and J dropped 2 bases, with 8 bases sitting between them. This CDR3 comprises 13 residues. In nucleotides, the CDR3 is TGCGCCAGCAGCCTCAGGGTTCAAGAGACCCAGTACTTC. Translated, it gives CASSLRVQETQYF.

V is TRBV11-2 and J is TRBJ1-2; D might be TRBD1 (5 bases). Trimming cost V 11 bases and J 3 bases, with 13 bases left between them. Germline V gene data show CDR1 as SGHAT and CDR2 as FQNNGV. This CDR3 has 12 residues. The DNA of the CDR3 is TGTGCCTGGTCCCAGGGTCACTATGGCTACACCTTC. Its translation is CAWSQGHYGYTF.

This clonotype appeared a few times. The V call is TRBV5-5, the J call TRBJ1-5; 10 bases match TRBD1. The V gene's germline CDR1 is SGHKS and CDR2 YYEKEE (reference sequence). Losses at the gene ends were 3 bases for V and 2 bases for J; bases not matched to a gene: 5. This CDR3 region has 16 residues. CDR3 protein: CASSSGQGLGNQPQHF. CDR3 in DNA: TGTGCCAGCAGCTCGGGACAGGGGTTGGGCAATCAGCCCCAGCATTTT.